This TCR beta chain was obtained from a study of cytomegalovirus exposure and HLA in healthy donors. General observations from the study: Certain indistinguishable V segments, among them TRBV6-2 and TRBV6-3, were excluded. Researchers catalogued approximately 170 TCR beta chains as cytomegalovirus-associated. Most subjects' HLA-A and HLA-B alleles were reportedly predicted from TCR beta sequences.

With 60 Vbeta and 13 Jbeta primers, the PCR was carried out. In the authors' methods: Tens of millions of unique TCR beta chains, about 11 million of them shared, were counted by a later analysis. Only in-frame clones appear in the TCRdb table, and some are missing; sequencing was by immunoSEQ multiplex PCR. V and J calls and clone size are given by that table; D and trimming were obtained from the DNA. This sample yields some 140,000 clones, of which 70% to 80% are seen a single time; 2.5% to 3.5% belongs to the top ten. CDR1 is MGHRA and CDR2 is YSYEKL in the germline V gene. The CDR3 has 14 residues. As to this clone: Its antigen is not identified.

Sequenced input: PBMCs. The TCR originated in a female donor in good health and CMV-seronegative. V gene TRBV4-1 combines with J gene TRBJ2-5; no clear D. The DNA end is a closer match to TRBJ2-7, so the J assignment may be wrong. CDR3 DNA: TGCGCCAGCAGCCAAGAATGGGCAGCATACGAGCAGTACTTC. Translated: CASSQEWAAYEQYF.